This is a list of T cell receptor beta chains from one sample in a study of CD8 T cells in ankylosing spondylitis. Each CDR3 protein gets one entry after TCRdb re-called the 5' RACE reads with MiXCR. The sample lists around 250,000 distinct CDR3 sequences, about 10% occurring once. Sample: blood, either unsorted or a sorted T cell fraction (not recorded which). Receptors originate from a male donor with ankylosing spondylitis or in good health (not recorded which). Each CDR3 is given with its conserved first and last residue. Each record gives: D gene, J gene, V gene, clone size, CDR3 DNA, CDR3 protein. D genes are given only for firm matches. Clone sizes are given selectively: once, few, many, or a class where the clone is expanded.

>.|TRBJ2-1|TRBV20-1|few
TGCAGTGCGGGCGAGACTACCAATGAGCAGTTCTTC
CSAGETTNEQFF
>TRBD2|TRBJ2-1|TRBV7-9|few
TGTGCCAGCAGCATGACTAGCCGGGCAGATGAGCAGTTCTTC
CASSMTSRADEQFF
>.|TRBJ1-2|TRBV2|few
TGTGCCAGCAGTGTAAGGGGTTTTGATGGCTACACCTTC
CASSVRGFDGYTF
>TRBD2|TRBJ2-1|TRBV7-3|many
TGTGCCAGCAGCTTCGTAGCGGGAGGGCCCTACAATGAGCAGTTCTTC
CASSFVAGGPYNEQFF
>TRBD1|TRBJ2-2|TRBV19|.
TGTGCCAGTACACCCAAAACTGGGACAGTGAACACCGGGGAGCTGTTTTTT
CASTPKTGTVNTGELFF
>.|TRBJ2-6|TRBV5-1|once
TGCGCCAGCAGCGATACTGGGGCCAACGTCCTGACTTTC
CASSDTGANVLTF
>.|TRBJ2-2|TRBV6-1|.
TGTGCCATCAGCAGGGGGGACCACATGACCGGGGAGCTGTTTTTT
CAISRGDHMTGELFF
>.|TRBJ2-5|TRBV12-3/TRBV12-4|many
TGTGCCAGCAGTTCAGTAGGGAAGACCCAGTACTTC
CASSSVGKTQYF
>TRBD1|TRBJ1-4|TRBV6-5|.
TGTGCCAGCAGTTGGGACAGGGGGAGTGAAAAACTGTTTTTT
CASSWDRGSEKLFF
>.|TRBJ2-1|TRBV4-2|.
TGTGCCAGCAGCCCTGGGCTCCTCGCGGATGAGCAGTTCTTC
CASSPGLLADEQFF
>TRBD2|TRBJ2-1|TRBV20-1|.
TGCAGTGCCGTACCCTCTAGCGGGTCTTTTCTAAATGAGCAGTTCTTC
CSAVPSSGSFLNEQFF
>TRBD2|TRBJ2-3|TRBV7-9|many
TGTGCCAGCAGCACCGGGACTAGCGGGGAAGGCGATACGCAGTATTTT
CASSTGTSGEGDTQYF
>.|TRBJ2-3|TRBV10-2|many
TGCGCCAGCAGTGAGTCTCTATGGGATACGCAGTATTTT
CASSESLWDTQYF
>.|TRBJ2-3|TRBV14|many
TGTGCCAGCAGCGGTAAAGGGGCCACGGTCTTTCCAGATACGCAGTATTTT
CASSGKGATVFPDTQYF
>.|TRBJ2-1|TRBV3-1|few
TGTGTCAGCAGCCAAGGGGGAGCCTACAATGAGCAGTTCTTC
CVSSQGGAYNEQFF
>.|TRBJ1-1|TRBV18|.
TGTGCCAGCTCACCTCAAGGGCAGGGCACTGAAGCTTTCTTT
CASSPQGQGTEAFF
>.|TRBJ2-2|TRBV19|few
TGTGCCAGTAGTATCAGAGCGGACCCGGTCACCGGGGAGCTGTTTTTT
CASSIRADPVTGELFF
>TRBD2|TRBJ2-7|TRBV6-6|.
TGTGCCAGCAGGGCGGGGGTCGAGCAGTACTTC
CASRAGVEQYF
>TRBD2|TRBJ2-1|TRBV5-6|few
TGTGCCAGCAGCTTGCTAGTACTAGCGGCCCCCAATGAGCAGTTCTTC
CASSLLVLAAPNEQFF
>.|TRBJ2-5|TRBV7-3|many
TGTGCCAGCAGCTCCCAATTACAAGAGACCCAGTACTTC
CASSSQLQETQYF
>TRBD1|TRBJ2-5|TRBV6-1|few
TGTGCCAGCGAGCAGCGGGCCACAGGGGGGTTTCATGAGACCCAGTACTTC
CASEQRATGGFHETQYF
>.|TRBJ2-6|TRBV5-1|few
TGCGCCAGCAGCTTCCGACGGCCTACCTCTGGGGCCAACGTCCTGACTTTC
CASSFRRPTSGANVLTF
>.|TRBJ1-1|TRBV29-1|.
TGCAGCGTTGGAGGGGTTGGGACTGAAGCTTTCTTT
CSVGGVGTEAFF
>TRBD2|TRBJ2-1|TRBV5-1|many
TGCGCCAGCAATAAAGCGGGAGGTTACAATGAGCAGTTCTTC
CASNKAGGYNEQFF
>.|TRBJ2-3|TRBV11-2|.
TGTGCCAGCAGCTTAGAAATGCAGGCCGGCACAGATACGCAGTATTTT
CASSLEMQAGTDTQYF
>TRBD1|TRBJ2-5|TRBV5-1|.
TGCGCCAGCCCGGACAGGGGGAATCAAGAAGAGACCCAGTACTTC
CASPDRGNQEETQYF
>.|TRBJ2-5|TRBV5-5|.
TGTGCCAGCAGCCTCCGAGGTACCCTGAAACAAGAGACCCAGTACTTC
CASSLRGTLKQETQYF
>.|TRBJ1-4|TRBV20-1|many
TGCAGTGCTAGAGATCGTTCCGGGAGGGGGAGTGAAAAACTGTTTTTT
CSARDRSGRGSEKLFF
>.|TRBJ2-7|TRBV7-9|few
TGTGCCAGCAGCTTACAAGCCTCCTACGAGCAGTACTTC
CASSLQASYEQYF